Presented here are 8 T cell receptor beta chains from one specimen sequenced in a study of shared clonotypes between healthy human individuals. Sequenced by immunoSEQ multiplex PCR; TCRdb stores in-frame clones only, minus some. The sample records about 1.5 million clones, around 98% being singletons. Sequenced sample: naive CD4+ T cells sorted from blood. Documented subset: CD45RA+ positively selected. All receptors come from a man between 25 and 39 years old in good health.

CDR3 sequence: CSAGQGVSGANVLTF. CDR3 DNA sequence: TGCAGCGCCGGACAGGGAGTCTCTGGGGCCAACGTCCTGACTTTC. This chain joins TRBV29-1 and TRBJ2-6; 8 bases fit TRBD1. J lost 0 bases, V lost 7 bases, and 5 bases had no gene match. The CDR3 contains 15 residues. CDR1 and CDR2 from the germline V gene are SQVTM and ANQGSEA.

This chain's CDR3 is CASSAVGGRTQGGTGELFF. In nucleotides, the CDR3 is TGTGCCAGCAGCGCCGTTGGTGGACGAACCCAGGGGGGCACCGGGGAGCTGTTTTTT. V is TRBV9 and J is TRBJ2-2; tentatively, D is TRBD1 (7 bases). The CDR3 is 19 amino acids. Germline values: CDR1 SGDLS, CDR2 YYNGEE. V was trimmed by 3 bases and J by 4 bases, leaving 25 bases between them.

The gene calls are TRBV28 and TRBJ1-3, with D possibly matching TRBD1 (5 bases). This CDR3 comprises 14 residues. CDR1 and CDR2 from the germline V gene are MDHEN and SYDVKM. Trimming pared 10 bases from V and 0 bases from J, leaving 13 bases between. This CDR3 is CATVVGGSGNTIYF. The CDR3 DNA is TGTGCCACTGTTGTTGGGGGCTCTGGAAACACCATATATTTT.

The chain recombines TRBV7-9 with TRBJ2-7, with 9 bases aligning to TRBD1. This CDR3 has 15 amino acids. The germline V gene has CDR1 SEHNR and CDR2 FQNEAQ (reference sequence). Trimming at V came to 5 bases and at J to 7 bases, leaving 12 bases not matched to a gene. The CDR3 loop reads CASSQEGQGVGEQYF. The CDR3 DNA reads TGTGCCAGCAGCCAGGAGGGACAGGGAGTCGGGGAGCAGTACTTC.

V and J are TRBV9 and TRBJ2-2; D is uncertain. The CDR3 runs to 15 residues. Deletions cut 2 bases from V and 1 base from J, with 9 bases between. The germline CDR1 and CDR2 sequences are SGDLS and YYNGEE. Written as DNA, the CDR3 is TGTGCCAGCAGCGTCCATGCTAGGAACACCGGGGAGCTGTTTTTT. Protein: CASSVHARNTGELFF.

The V gene is TRBV21-1, the J gene TRBJ1-5; the listed D gene, TRBD1, was not tested against the DNA. TRBV21-1 is marked as a pseudogene. The CDR3 has 18 amino acids. The CDR3, as DNA: TGTGCCACCCCTAGGGACAGGACCAACCTATATAGCAATCAGCCCCAGCATTTT. Translated, it gives CATPRDRTNLYSNQPQHF.

V gene TRBV6-5 combines with J gene TRBJ2-7; D is perhaps TRBD1 or TRBD2 (5 bases each). V lost 2 bases, J lost 4 bases, and 15 bases lay in between. Germline V CDR1 and CDR2: MNHEY, SVGAGI. The CDR3 length is 15 residues. The DNA for the CDR3 is TGTGCCAGCAGTTACGGTGGGACGGGGTATTACGAGCAGTACTTC. Protein: CASSYGGTGYYEQYF.

With respect to this clone: This sample includes further DNA sequences coding for the same CDR3. The V call is TRBV5-5, the J call TRBJ2-7, with D possibly matching TRBD1 (5 bases). CDR3 length: 14 amino acids. The V end lost 0 bases, the J end lost 3 bases, and 10 bases lay between the germline ends. Germline CDR1 and CDR2: SGHKS and YYEKEE (reference sequence). The CDR3 spells CASSLVTASYEQYF. CDR3 DNA: TGTGCCAGCAGCTTGGTGACAGCGAGCTACGAGCAGTACTTC. Complete variable domain (other parts from reference TRBV5-5 and TRBJ2-7): DAGVTQSPTHLIKTRGQQVTLRCSPISGHKSVSWYQQVLGQGPQFIFQYYEKEERGRGNFPDRFSARQFPNYSSELNVNALLLGDSALYLCASSLVTASYEQYFGPGTRLTVT.